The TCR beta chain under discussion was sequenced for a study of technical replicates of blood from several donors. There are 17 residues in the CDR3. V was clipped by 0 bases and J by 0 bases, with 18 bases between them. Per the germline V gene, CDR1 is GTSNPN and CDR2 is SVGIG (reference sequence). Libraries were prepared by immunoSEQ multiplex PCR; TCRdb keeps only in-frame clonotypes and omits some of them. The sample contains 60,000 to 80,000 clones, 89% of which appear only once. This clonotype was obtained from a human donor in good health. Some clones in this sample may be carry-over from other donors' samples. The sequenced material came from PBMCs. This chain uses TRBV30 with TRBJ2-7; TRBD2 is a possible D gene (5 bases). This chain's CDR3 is CAWSVSRRRGSSYEQYF. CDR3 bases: TGTGCCTGGAGTGTTTCGCGCCGGCGAGGGAGCTCCTACGAGCAGTACTTC.